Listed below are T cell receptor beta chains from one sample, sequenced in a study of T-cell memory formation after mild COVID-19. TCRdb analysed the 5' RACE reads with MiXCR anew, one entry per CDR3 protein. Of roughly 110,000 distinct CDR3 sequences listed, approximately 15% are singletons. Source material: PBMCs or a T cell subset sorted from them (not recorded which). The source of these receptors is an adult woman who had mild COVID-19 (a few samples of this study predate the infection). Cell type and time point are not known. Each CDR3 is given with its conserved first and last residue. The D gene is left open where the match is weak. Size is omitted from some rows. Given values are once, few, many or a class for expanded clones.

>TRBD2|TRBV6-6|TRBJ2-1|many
CASSKTSGRRNNEQFF
TGTGCCAGCAGTAAGACTAGCGGGAGAAGGAACAATGAGCAGTTCTTC
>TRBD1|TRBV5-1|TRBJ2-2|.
CASSYFPNRGTDTGELFF
TGCGCCAGCAGCTACTTTCCAAACCGTGGGACAGACACCGGGGAGCTGTTTTTT
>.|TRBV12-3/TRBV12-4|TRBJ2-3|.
CASAHGGGLYITDTQYF
TGTGCCAGCGCCCACGGGGGCGGACTATATATCACAGATACGCAGTATTTT
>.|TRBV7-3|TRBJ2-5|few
CASSPGFTGPETQYF
TGTGCCAGCAGCCCGGGATTCACCGGGCCAGAGACCCAGTACTTC
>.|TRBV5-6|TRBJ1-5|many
CASSFGQGINQPQHF
TGTGCCAGCAGCTTCGGCCAGGGGATCAATCAGCCCCAGCATTTT
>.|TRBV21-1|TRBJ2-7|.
CASSKGSTYYEQYF
TGTGCCAGCAGCAAAGGATCCACCTACTACGAGCAGTACTTC
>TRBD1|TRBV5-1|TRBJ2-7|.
CDSSPLGQAHEQYF
TGCGACAGCAGCCCACTGGGACAGGCCCACGAGCAGTACTTC
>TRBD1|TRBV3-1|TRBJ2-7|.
CASSRPDALTGGRTYEQYF
TGTGCCAGCAGCCGCCCTGATGCTCTGACAGGGGGCAGAACTTACGAGCAGTACTTC
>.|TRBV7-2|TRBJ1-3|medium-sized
CASSLDGSSGNTIYF
TGTGCCAGCAGCTTAGACGGGAGCTCTGGAAACACCATATATTTT
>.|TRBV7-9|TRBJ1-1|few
CASSATPNTEAFF
TGTGCCAGCAGCGCGACACCGAACACTGAAGCTTTCTTT
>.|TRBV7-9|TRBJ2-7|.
CASSLGGAPSYEQYF
TGTGCCAGCAGCTTAGGAGGGGCACCCTCCTACGAGCAGTACTTC
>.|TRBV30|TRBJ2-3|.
CAWSVGVTDTQYF
TGTGCCTGGAGTGTAGGCGTGACAGATACGCAGTATTTT
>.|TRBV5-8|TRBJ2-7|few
CASSHLWAYEQYF
TGTGCCAGCAGCCACCTATGGGCCTACGAGCAGTACTTC
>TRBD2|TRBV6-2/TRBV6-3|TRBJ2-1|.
CASSPWTSGLHNEQFF
TGTGCCAGCAGTCCCTGGACTAGCGGACTCCACAATGAGCAGTTCTTC
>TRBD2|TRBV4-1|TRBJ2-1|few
CASSQSSGGRSIRDEQFF
TGCGCCAGCAGCCAGAGTAGCGGGGGCCGGAGCATTCGTGATGAGCAGTTCTTC
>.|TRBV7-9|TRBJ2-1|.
CASSLFEQFF
TGTGCCAGCAGCTTATTTGAGCAGTTCTTC
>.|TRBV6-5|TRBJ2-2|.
CASSYSDFSANTGELFF
TGTGCCAGCAGTTACTCGGACTTTTCCGCGAACACCGGGGAGCTGTTTTTT
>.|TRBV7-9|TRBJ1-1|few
CATVKGTEAFF
TGTGCCACCGTCAAGGGCACTGAAGCTTTCTTT
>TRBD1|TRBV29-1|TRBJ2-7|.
CSVVGQGGYEQYF
TGCAGCGTCGTGGGACAGGGTGGCTACGAGCAGTACTTC
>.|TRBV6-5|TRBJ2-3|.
CASKAGAGAQDTQYF
TGTGCCAGCAAAGCCGGGGCGGGGGCCCAAGATACGCAGTATTTT
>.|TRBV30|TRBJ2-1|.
CAWSVQPGSEQFF
TGTGCCTGGAGTGTACAGCCGGGAAGTGAGCAGTTCTTC
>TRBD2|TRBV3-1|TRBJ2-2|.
CASSLGLAGGLNTGELFF
TGTGCCAGCAGCCTGGGACTAGCGGGAGGTTTGAACACCGGGGAGCTGTTTTTT
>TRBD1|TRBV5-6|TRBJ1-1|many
CASSLGTGEAFF
TGTGCCAGCAGCCTCGGGACAGGTGAAGCTTTCTTT
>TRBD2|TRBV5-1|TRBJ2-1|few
CASSWGTSTEQFF
TGCGCCAGCAGCTGGGGGACTAGCACTGAGCAGTTCTTC
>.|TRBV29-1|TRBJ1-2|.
CSVHREVDYGYTF
TGCAGCGTACACAGGGAAGTCGACTATGGCTACACCTTC
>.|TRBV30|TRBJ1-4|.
CAWSVGERLFF
TGTGCCTGGAGTGTAGGAGAAAGACTGTTTTTT
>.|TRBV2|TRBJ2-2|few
CASREGRSTVTGELFF
TGTGCCAGCAGGGAGGGACGGTCAACCGTTACCGGGGAGCTGTTTTTT
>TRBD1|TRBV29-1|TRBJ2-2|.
CSVETVGQGDTGELFF
TGCAGCGTTGAGACGGTAGGACAGGGTGACACCGGGGAGCTGTTTTTT
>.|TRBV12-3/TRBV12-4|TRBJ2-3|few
CASGGLLGSDTQYF
TGTGCCAGCGGAGGACTACTAGGGTCAGATACGCAGTATTTT
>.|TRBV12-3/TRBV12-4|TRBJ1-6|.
CASSFVGGASPLHF
TGTGCCAGCAGTTTTGTGGGCGGGGCCTCACCCCTCCACTTT
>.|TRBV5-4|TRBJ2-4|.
CASSLGEAKNIQYF
TGTGCCAGCAGCTTGGGAGAAGCCAAAAACATTCAGTACTTC
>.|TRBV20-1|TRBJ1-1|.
CSARAPSEGTEAFF
TGCAGTGCTAGAGCTCCCTCCGAGGGCACTGAAGCTTTCTTT
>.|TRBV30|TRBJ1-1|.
CAWSRGAGNTEAFF
TGTGCCTGGAGTAGGGGGGCTGGGAACACTGAAGCTTTCTTT
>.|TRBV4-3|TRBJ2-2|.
CASSQDIPRGTGELFF
TGCGCCAGCAGCCAAGATATCCCCCGGGGGACCGGGGAGCTGTTTTTT
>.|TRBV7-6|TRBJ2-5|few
CASSLAPGWDGETQYF
TGTGCCAGCAGCTTAGCACCCGGATGGGACGGGGAGACCCAGTACTTC
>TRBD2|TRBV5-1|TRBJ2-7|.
CASSSGLAGVAYEQYF
TGCGCCAGCAGCTCAGGACTAGCGGGAGTCGCCTACGAGCAGTACTTC
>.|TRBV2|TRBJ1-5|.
CASSDWAGLENQPQHF
TGTGCCAGCAGTGACTGGGCAGGACTGGAGAATCAGCCCCAGCATTTT
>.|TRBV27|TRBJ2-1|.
CASSSRLPSYNEQFF
TGTGCCAGCAGTTCAAGGCTCCCTAGTTACAATGAGCAGTTCTTC
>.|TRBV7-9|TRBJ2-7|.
CASSLVLGETEQYF
TGTGCCAGCAGCTTAGTCTTGGGAGAGACCGAGCAGTACTTC